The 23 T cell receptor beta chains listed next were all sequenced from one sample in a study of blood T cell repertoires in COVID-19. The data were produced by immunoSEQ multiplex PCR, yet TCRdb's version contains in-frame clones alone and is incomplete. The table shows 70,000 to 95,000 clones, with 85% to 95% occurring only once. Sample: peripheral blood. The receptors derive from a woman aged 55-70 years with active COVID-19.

The chain's CDR3 is CASSPGQGPQETQYF. Here the CDR3 DNA reads TGTGCCAGCAGCCCGGGACAGGGGCCACAAGAGACCCAGTACTTC. The V gene is TRBV7-6, the J gene TRBJ2-5; 10 bases are a match to TRBD1. CDR1 is SGHVS and CDR2 is FNYEAQ in the germline V gene. Unmatched junction bases numbered 5, after V lost 5 bases and J lost 2 bases. This CDR3 has 15 amino acids.

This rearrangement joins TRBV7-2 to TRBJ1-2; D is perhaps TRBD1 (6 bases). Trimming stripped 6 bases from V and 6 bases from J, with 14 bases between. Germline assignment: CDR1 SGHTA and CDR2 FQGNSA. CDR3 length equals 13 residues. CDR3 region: CASSGRKGDGYTF. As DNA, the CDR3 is TGTGCCAGCAGTGGTAGGAAGGGGGATGGCTACACCTTC.

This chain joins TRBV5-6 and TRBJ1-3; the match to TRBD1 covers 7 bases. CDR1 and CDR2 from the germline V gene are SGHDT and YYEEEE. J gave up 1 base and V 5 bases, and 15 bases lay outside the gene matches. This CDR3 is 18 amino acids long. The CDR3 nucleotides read TGTGCCAGCAGTCCCCGGACAGGATCTTGGATGTCTGGAAACACCATATATTTT. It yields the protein CASSPRTGSWMSGNTIYF.

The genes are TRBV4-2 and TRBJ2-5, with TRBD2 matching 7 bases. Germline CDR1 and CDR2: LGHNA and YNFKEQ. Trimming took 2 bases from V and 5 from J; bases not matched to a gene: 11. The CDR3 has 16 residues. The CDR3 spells CASSQWGGTPGETQYF. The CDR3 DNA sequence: TGTGCCAGCAGCCAATGGGGAGGGACGCCGGGGGAGACCCAGTACTTC.

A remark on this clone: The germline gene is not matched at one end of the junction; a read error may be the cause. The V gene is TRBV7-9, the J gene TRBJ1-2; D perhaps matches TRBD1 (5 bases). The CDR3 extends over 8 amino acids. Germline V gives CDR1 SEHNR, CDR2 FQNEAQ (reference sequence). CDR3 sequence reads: CASSTTDF. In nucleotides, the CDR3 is TGTGCCAGCAGCACGACAGATTTC.

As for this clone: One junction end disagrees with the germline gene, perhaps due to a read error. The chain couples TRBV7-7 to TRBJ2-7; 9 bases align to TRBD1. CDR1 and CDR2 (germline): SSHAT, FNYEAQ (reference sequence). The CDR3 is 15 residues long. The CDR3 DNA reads TGTGCTAGCAGCCCTAGGCCGGGACAGGGTTACGAGCAGTACTTC. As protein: CASSPRPGQGYEQYF. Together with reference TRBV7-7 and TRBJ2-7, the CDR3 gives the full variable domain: GAGVSQSPRYKVTKRGQDVTLRCDPISSHATLYWYQQALGQGPEFLTYFNYEAQPDKSGLPSDRFSAERPEGSISTLTIQRTEQRDSAMYRCASSPRPGQGYEQYFGPGTRLTVT.

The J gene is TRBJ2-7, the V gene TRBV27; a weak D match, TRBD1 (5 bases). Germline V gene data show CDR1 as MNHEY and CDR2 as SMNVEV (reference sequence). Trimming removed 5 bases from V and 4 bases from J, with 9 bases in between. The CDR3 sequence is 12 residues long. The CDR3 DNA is TGTGCCAGCAGTCCAACAGGTTACGAGCAGTACTTC. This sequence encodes CASSPTGYEQYF.

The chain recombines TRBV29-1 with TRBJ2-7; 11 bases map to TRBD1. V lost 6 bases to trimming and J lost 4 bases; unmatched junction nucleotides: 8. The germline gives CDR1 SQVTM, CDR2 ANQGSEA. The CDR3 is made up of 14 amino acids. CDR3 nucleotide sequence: TGCAGCGTCGATACGGGACAGGGGGTGTACGAGCAGTACTTC. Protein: CSVDTGQGVYEQYF.

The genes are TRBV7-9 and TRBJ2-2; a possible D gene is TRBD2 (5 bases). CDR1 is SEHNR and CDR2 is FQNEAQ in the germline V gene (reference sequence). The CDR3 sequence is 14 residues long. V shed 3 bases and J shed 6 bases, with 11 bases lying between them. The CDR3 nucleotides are TGTGCCAGCAGCTTTGCCCCTAGCCCCGGGGAGCTGTTTTTT. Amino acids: CASSFAPSPGELFF.

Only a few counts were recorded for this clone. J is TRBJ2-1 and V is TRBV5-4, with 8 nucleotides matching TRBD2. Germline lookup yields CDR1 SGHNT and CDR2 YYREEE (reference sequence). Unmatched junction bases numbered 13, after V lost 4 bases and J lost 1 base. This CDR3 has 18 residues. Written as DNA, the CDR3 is TGTGCCAGCAGCCAAATGCTTTACTTAGCGGGATCCTACAATGAGCAGTTCTTC. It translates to CASSQMLYLAGSYNEQFF.

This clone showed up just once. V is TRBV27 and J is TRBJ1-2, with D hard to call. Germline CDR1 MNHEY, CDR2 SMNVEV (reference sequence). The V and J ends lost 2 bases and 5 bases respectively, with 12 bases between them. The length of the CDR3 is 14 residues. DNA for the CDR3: TGTGCCAGCAGTTTAGGCTTCAGGAATTATGGCTACACCTTC. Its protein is CASSLGFRNYGYTF.

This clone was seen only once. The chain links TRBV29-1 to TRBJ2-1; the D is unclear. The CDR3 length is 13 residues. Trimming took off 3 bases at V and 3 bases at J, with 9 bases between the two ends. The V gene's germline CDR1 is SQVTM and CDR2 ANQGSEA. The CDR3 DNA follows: TGCAGCGTTGATTCGCTAGACTACAATGAGCAGTTCTTC. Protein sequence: CSVDSLDYNEQFF.

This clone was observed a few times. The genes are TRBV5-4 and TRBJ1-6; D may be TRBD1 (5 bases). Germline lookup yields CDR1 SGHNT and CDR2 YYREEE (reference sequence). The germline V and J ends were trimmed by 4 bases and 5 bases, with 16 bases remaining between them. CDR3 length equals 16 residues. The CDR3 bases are TGTGCCAGCAGCCCCAGGGAGGGGCAGAATAATTCACCCCTCCACTTT. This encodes CASSPREGQNNSPLHF. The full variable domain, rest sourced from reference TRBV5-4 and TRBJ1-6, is ETGVTQSPTHLIKTRGQQVTLRCSSQSGHNTVSWYQQALGQGPQFIFQYYREEENGRGNFPPRFSGLQFPNYSSELNVNALELDDSALYLCASSPREGQNNSPLHFGNGTRLTVT.

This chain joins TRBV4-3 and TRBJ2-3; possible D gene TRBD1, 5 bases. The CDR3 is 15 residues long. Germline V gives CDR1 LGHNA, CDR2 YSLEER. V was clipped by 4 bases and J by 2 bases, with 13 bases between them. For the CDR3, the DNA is TGCGCCAGCAGCCCCAGGGCCTTCGACACAGATACGCAGTATTTT. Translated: CASSPRAFDTDTQYF.

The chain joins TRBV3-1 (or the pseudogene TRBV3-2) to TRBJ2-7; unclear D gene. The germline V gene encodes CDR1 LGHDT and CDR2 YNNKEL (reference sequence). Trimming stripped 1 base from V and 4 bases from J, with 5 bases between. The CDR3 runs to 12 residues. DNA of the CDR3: TGTGCCAGCAGCCAAGTTCAATACGAGCAGTACTTC. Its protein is CASSQVQYEQYF.

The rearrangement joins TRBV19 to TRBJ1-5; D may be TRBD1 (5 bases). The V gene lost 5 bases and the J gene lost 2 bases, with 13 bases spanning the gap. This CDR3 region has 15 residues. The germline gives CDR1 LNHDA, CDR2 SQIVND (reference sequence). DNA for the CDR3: TGTGCCAGTAGTGCCCCCAGGGAGGGCAATCAGCCCCAGCATTTT. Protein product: CASSAPREGNQPQHF.

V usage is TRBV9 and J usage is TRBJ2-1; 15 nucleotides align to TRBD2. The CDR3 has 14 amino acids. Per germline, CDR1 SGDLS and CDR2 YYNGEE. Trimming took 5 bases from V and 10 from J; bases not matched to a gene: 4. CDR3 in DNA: TGTGCCAGCAGTGCGGGACTAGCGGGGGGAGAGCAGTTCTTC. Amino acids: CASSAGLAGGEQFF.

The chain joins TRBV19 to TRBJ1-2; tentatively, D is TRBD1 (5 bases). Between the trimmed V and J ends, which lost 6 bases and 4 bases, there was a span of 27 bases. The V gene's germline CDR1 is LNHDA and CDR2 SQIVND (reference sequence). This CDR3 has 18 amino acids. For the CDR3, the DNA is TGTGCCAGTAGCCCCACTGCGATTCGGGGGGAGGGACGCTATGGCTACACCTTC. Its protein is CASSPTAIRGEGRYGYTF.

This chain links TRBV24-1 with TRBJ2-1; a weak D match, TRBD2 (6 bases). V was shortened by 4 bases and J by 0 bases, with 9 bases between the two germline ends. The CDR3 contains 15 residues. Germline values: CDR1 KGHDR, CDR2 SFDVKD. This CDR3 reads CATSDGSSSYNEQFF. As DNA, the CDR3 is TGTGCCACCAGTGACGGGAGTAGCTCCTACAATGAGCAGTTCTTC.

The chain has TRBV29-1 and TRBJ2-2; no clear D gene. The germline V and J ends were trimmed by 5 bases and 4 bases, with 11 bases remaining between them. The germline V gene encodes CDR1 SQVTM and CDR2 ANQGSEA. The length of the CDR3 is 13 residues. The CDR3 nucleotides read TGCAGCGTTTCGCCTAGGCCCACCGGGGAGCTGTTTTTT. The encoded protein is CSVSPRPTGELFF.

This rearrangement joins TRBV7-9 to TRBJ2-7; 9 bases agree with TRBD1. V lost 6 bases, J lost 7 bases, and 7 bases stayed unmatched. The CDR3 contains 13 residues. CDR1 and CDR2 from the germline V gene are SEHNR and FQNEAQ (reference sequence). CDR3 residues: CASSHSGTGEQYF. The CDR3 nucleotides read TGTGCCAGCAGTCATTCCGGGACAGGGGAGCAGTACTTC.

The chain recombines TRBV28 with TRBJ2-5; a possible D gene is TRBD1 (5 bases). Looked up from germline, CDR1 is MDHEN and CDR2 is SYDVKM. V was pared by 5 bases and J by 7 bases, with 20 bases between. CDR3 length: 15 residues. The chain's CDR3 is CASSQRYRTLGTQYF. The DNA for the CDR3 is TGTGCCAGCAGTCAACGGTACAGGACCCTAGGGACCCAGTACTTC. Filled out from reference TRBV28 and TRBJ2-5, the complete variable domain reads DVKVTQSSRYLVKRTGEKVFLECVQDMDHENMFWYRQDPGLGLRLIYFSYDVKMKEKGDIPEGYSVSREKKERFSLILESASTNQTSMYLCASSQRYRTLGTQYFGPGTRLLVL.

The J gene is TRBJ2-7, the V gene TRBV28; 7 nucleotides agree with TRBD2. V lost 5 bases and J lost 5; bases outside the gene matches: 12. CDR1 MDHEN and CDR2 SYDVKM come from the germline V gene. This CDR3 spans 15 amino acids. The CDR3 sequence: CASSPASGAVDEQYF. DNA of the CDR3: TGTGCCAGCAGTCCGGCTAGCGGTGCTGTCGACGAGCAGTACTTC.